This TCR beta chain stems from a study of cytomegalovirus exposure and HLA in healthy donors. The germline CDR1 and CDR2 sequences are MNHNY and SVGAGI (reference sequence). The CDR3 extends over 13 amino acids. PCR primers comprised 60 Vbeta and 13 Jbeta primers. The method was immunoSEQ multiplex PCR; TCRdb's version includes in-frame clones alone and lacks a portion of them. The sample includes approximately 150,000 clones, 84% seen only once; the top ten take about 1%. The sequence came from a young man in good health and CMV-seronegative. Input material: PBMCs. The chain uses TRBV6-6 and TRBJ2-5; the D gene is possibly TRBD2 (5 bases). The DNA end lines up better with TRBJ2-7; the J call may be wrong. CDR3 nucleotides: TGTGCCAGCACCGCTCTAGCACATGTCGAGCAGTACTTC. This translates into CASTALAHVEQYF.